What follows are 27 T cell receptor beta chains derived from one specimen sequenced in a study of blood T cell repertoires in COVID-19. TCRdb's copy holds only in-frame clones and misses some; the assay was immunoSEQ multiplex PCR. The table records a few hundred thousand clones, 70% to 90% of them present only once. Sequencing used peripheral blood. These receptors originate from a man in his late teens or twenties with active or convalescent COVID-19.

The gene calls are TRBV4-3 and TRBJ1-5; D not resolved. Per the germline V gene, CDR1 is LGHNA and CDR2 is YSLEER. This CDR3 region has 15 residues. V lost 0 bases to trimming and J lost 5 bases, with 11 bases between them. Here the CDR3 DNA reads TGCGCCAGCAGCCAAGAATTCCAGGATCATCAGCCCCAGCATTTT. Protein: CASSQEFQDHQPQHF.

This chain joins TRBV19 and TRBJ2-7; D remains unclear. Germline V gene data show CDR1 as LNHDA and CDR2 as SQIVND (reference sequence). Trimming removed 9 bases from V and 0 bases from J, with 18 bases in between. CDR3 length equals 15 residues. CDR3 sequence (DNA): TGTGCCAGCTCACGCGACGGAGCGAGCTCCTACGAGCAGTACTTC. It translates to CASSRDGASSYEQYF.

This chain joins TRBV6-4 and TRBJ2-7; 9 nucleotides line up with TRBD1. V lost 0 bases to trimming and J lost 1 base; unmatched junction nucleotides: 16. CDR1 is MRHNA, CDR2 SNTAGT, per germline. The CDR3 has 20 amino acids. The CDR3 region is CASSDSTPGGLDRGSYEQYF. The DNA of the CDR3 is TGTGCCAGCAGTGACTCGACCCCGGGGGGTTTGGACAGGGGATCCTACGAGCAGTACTTC.

This chain links TRBV2 with TRBJ2-5, with a possible D match to TRBD1 (5 bases). The V and J ends lost 6 bases and 5 bases respectively, with 10 bases between them. The germline V gene has CDR1 SNHLY and CDR2 FYNNEI. The CDR3 loop spans 12 amino acids. The CDR3: CASSGRVETQYF. The CDR3 coding sequence is TGTGCCAGCAGCGGCAGGGTGGAGACCCAGTACTTC.

The chain recombines TRBV7-3 with TRBJ1-5; D may be TRBD1 (5 bases). The CDR3 contains 13 residues. Germline CDR1 is SGHTA and CDR2 is FQGTGA. The germline V and J ends were trimmed by 2 bases and 5 bases, with 7 bases remaining between them. Here the CDR3 reads CASSLDRYQPQHF. For the CDR3, the DNA is TGTGCCAGCAGCTTAGACAGATATCAGCCCCAGCATTTT.

The chain combines TRBV21-1 with TRBJ1-2. TRBV21-1 is designated a pseudogene. The CDR3 is made up of 16 amino acids. The chain's CDR3 is CASSKDNGEEGYGYTF. Written as DNA, the CDR3 is TGTGCCAGCAGCAAAGACAACGGGGAGGAGGGCTATGGCTACACCTTC.

This chain uses TRBV5-6 with TRBJ2-2, with TRBD1 identical over 8 bases. The CDR3 has 16 amino acids. The junction had 6 bases not matched to a gene; V was cut back by 0 bases and J by 5 bases. CDR1 is SGHDT, CDR2 YYEEEE, per germline. The CDR3 DNA follows: TGTGCCAGCAGCTTGGTCTTCCGGACAGGGACCGGGGAGCTGTTTTTT. Translating gives CASSLVFRTGTGELFF.

This chain connects TRBV5-6 to TRBJ2-7; tentative D call: TRBD1 (6 bases). The V end was cut by 1 base, the J end by 4 bases, with 18 bases between. The CDR3 length is 16 residues. Germline values: CDR1 SGHDT, CDR2 YYEEEE. For the CDR3, the DNA is TGTGCCAGCAGCTTGTCTTTAGGTGACAGGAGGTACGAGCAGTACTTC. Translating gives CASSLSLGDRRYEQYF.

There are a few counts of this clone. The gene calls are TRBV27 and TRBJ2-7, with TRBD1 matching 8 bases. This CDR3 spans 14 amino acids. V shed 6 bases, J shed 5 bases, and the junction held 9 bases outside the gene matches. Germline V gene sequence: CDR1 MNHEY, CDR2 SMNVEV (reference sequence). CDR3 DNA: TGTGCCAGCAGAATGCAGACAGGGGCCGACGAGCAGTACTTC. Translated, it gives CASRMQTGADEQYF.

A few counts support this clone. The chain carries TRBV5-1 and TRBJ1-6; D might be TRBD1 (5 bases). The germline V gene encodes CDR1 SGHRS and CDR2 YFSETQ. Trimming pared 1 base from V and 7 bases from J, leaving 9 bases between. This CDR3 spans 14 amino acids. This CDR3 reads CASSLWEGNSPLHF. In nucleotides, the CDR3 is TGCGCCAGCAGCTTGTGGGAGGGGAATTCACCCCTCCACTTT.

V is TRBV27 and J is TRBJ1-3; D remains ambiguous. The CDR3 has 15 amino acids. V lost 0 bases and J lost 4, with 10 bases in between. The germline V gene encodes CDR1 MNHEY and CDR2 SMNVEV (reference sequence). The CDR3 DNA reads TGTGCCAGCAGTTTATCGAGAGGATGGGGAAACACCATATATTTT. This gives the protein CASSLSRGWGNTIYF.

This clone was detected a few times. V is TRBV13 and J is TRBJ2-2, with D possibly TRBD1 on 6 matching bases. CDR1 PRHDT and CDR2 FYEKMQ come from the germline V gene (reference sequence). The CDR3 runs to 14 residues. Trimming pared 5 bases from V and 7 bases from J, leaving 14 bases between. The CDR3: CASSLTGNDGELFF. In DNA, the CDR3 is TGTGCCAGCAGCCTTACAGGGAACGACGGGGAGCTGTTTTTT.

This chain connects TRBV6-5 to TRBJ2-3, with D perhaps TRBD2 (5 bases). The ends were cut back, 2 bases at V and 5 bases at J, with 17 bases in the middle. The CDR3 sequence is 16 residues long. CDR1 and CDR2 from the germline V gene are MNHEY and SVGAGI. The CDR3 spells CASSYVGVGGIDTQYF. For the CDR3, the DNA is TGTGCCAGCAGTTACGTGGGAGTTGGAGGTATAGATACGCAGTATTTT.

This clone was recorded only once. V is TRBV18 and J is TRBJ2-5; D is undetermined. The CDR3 consists of 13 residues. Trimming pared 2 bases from V and 5 bases from J, leaving 9 bases between. Germline lookup yields CDR1 KGHSH and CDR2 LQKENI. CDR3 bases: TGTGCCAGCTCACCAATCCAAGAGGAGACCCAGTACTTC. This translates into CASSPIQEETQYF.

V usage is TRBV27 and J usage is TRBJ1-2; no reliable D call. CDR3 length equals 15 residues. In germline, CDR1 is MNHEY, CDR2 SMNVEV (reference sequence). Deletions cut 1 base from V and 2 bases from J, with 11 bases between. The CDR3 protein is CASSLLSGMNYGYTF. The DNA of the CDR3 is TGTGCCAGCAGTTTATTGTCCGGGATGAACTATGGCTACACCTTC.

The rearrangement joins TRBV4-3 to TRBJ2-3, with D perhaps TRBD1 (5 bases). From germline, CDR1 is LGHNA and CDR2 YSLEER. This CDR3 has 14 amino acids. V dropped 4 bases and J dropped 6 bases, with 14 bases sitting between them. CDR3 bases: TGCGCCAGCAGCCCTTCACAAGGGGTGGATACGCAGTATTTT. Translation: CASSPSQGVDTQYF.

This chain connects TRBV4-2 to TRBJ2-3, with D possibly being TRBD1 (6 bases). Germline CDR1 and CDR2: LGHNA and YNFKEQ. This CDR3 is built from 15 residues. Trimming stripped 6 bases from V and 1 base from J, with 14 bases between. CDR3 DNA: TGTGCCAGCAGTCGCCGGGACACGGGCACAGATACGCAGTATTTT. It translates to CASSRRDTGTDTQYF.

This clone is a singleton in its sample. The chain is built from TRBV6-8 and TRBJ2-2, with 10 bases fitting TRBD1. Per the germline V gene, CDR1 is MNHGY and CDR2 is SAAAGT. The trim removed 7 bases at V and 4 bases at J, leaving 3 bases unmatched. The CDR3 length is 14 residues. The CDR3, as DNA: TGTGCCAGCACCGGGGACAGGGGCACCGGGGAGCTGTTTTTT. Its translation: CASTGDRGTGELFF.

The V call is TRBV2, the J call TRBJ1-2; the match to TRBD1 covers 10 bases. The V and J ends lost 0 bases and 4 bases, in that order; junction bases with no gene match: 5. The CDR3 has 16 amino acids. Per the germline V gene, CDR1 is SNHLY and CDR2 is FYNNEI. The CDR3 sequence: CASSEAGTGASYGYTF. For the CDR3, the DNA is TGTGCCAGCAGTGAAGCGGGGACAGGGGCTAGCTATGGCTACACCTTC.

The chain uses TRBV24-1 and TRBJ1-4; TRBD1 matches 8 bases. The CDR3 covers 16 residues. V was clipped by 5 bases and J by 6 bases; unmatched bases: 10. CDR1 is KGHDR, CDR2 SFDVKD, per germline. CDR3 region: CATSGASDRVDEKLFF. CDR3 nucleotide sequence: TGTGCCACCAGTGGCGCGTCGGACAGGGTCGATGAAAAACTGTTTTTT.

The chain links TRBV5-1 to TRBJ2-3; 9 nucleotides line up with TRBD1. The trim removed 3 bases at V and 2 bases at J, leaving 4 bases unmatched. This CDR3 has 15 amino acids. CDR1 and CDR2 from the germline V gene are SGHRS and YFSETQ. CDR3 in amino acids: CASSSTGGLTDTQYF. CDR3 in DNA: TGCGCCAGCAGCTCAACAGGGGGCCTCACAGATACGCAGTATTTT.

This chain uses TRBV9 with TRBJ2-7; weak D call: TRBD2 (6 bases). CDR1 and CDR2 (germline): SGDLS, YYNGEE. The CDR3 spans 15 residues. Trimming removed 3 bases from V and 0 bases from J, with 13 bases in between. For the CDR3, the DNA is TGTGCCAGCAGCGCCCGAGGGGACTTCTCCTACGAGCAGTACTTC. Its protein product is CASSARGDFSYEQYF.

V usage is TRBV30 and J usage is TRBJ1-5; no clear D gene. CDR1 is GTSNPN and CDR2 is SVGIG in the germline V gene (reference sequence). The CDR3 has 13 amino acids. Trimming left V 2 bases short and J 9 bases short, with 14 bases between. CDR3 region: CAWSPLGTGPQHF. DNA for the CDR3: TGTGCCTGGAGTCCACTAGGTACTGGGCCCCAGCATTTT.

The chain links TRBV7-2 to TRBJ1-5, with 9 bases matching TRBD1. Germline CDR1 and CDR2: SGHTA and FQGNSA. The CDR3 has 16 amino acids. Unmatched junction bases numbered 9, after V lost 5 bases and J lost 4 bases. The CDR3 spells CASSPPPGQGNQPQHF. The CDR3 DNA reads TGTGCCAGCAGCCCACCACCGGGACAGGGAAATCAGCCCCAGCATTTT. Filled out from reference TRBV7-2 and TRBJ1-5, the complete variable domain reads GAGVSQSPSNKVTEKGKDVELRCDPISGHTALYWYRQSLGQGLEFLIYFQGNSAPDKSGLPSDRFSAERTGGSVSTLTIQRTQQEDSAVYLCASSPPPGQGNQPQHFGDGTRLSIL.

The chain couples TRBV12-3 or TRBV12-4 to TRBJ1-2, with D perhaps TRBD1 (6 bases). The CDR3 has 12 residues. Trimming removed 6 bases at V and 4 bases at J, with 9 bases between. The CDR3 sequence: CASRTGTYGYTF. The DNA for the CDR3 is TGTGCCAGCAGGACAGGTACCTATGGCTACACCTTC.

The chain joins TRBV7-2 to TRBJ2-1; 8 bases agree with TRBD1. Germline CDR1 and CDR2: SGHTA and FQGNSA. The length of the CDR3 is 15 residues. J gave up 10 bases and V 2 bases, and 10 bases lay outside the gene matches. The CDR3 DNA sequence: TGTGCCAGCAGCTTATCCAGGGGGCGCGCGAGGGAGCAGTTCTTC. This sequence encodes CASSLSRGRAREQFF.

The J gene is TRBJ2-1, the V gene TRBV15; possible D gene TRBD2, 5 bases. CDR1 and CDR2 from the germline V gene are LNHNV and YYDKDF (reference sequence). V was trimmed by 1 base and J by 5 bases, leaving 12 bases between them. This CDR3 contains 15 residues. In nucleotides, the CDR3 is TGTGCCACCAGCAGAGTACCAGCGGTGAACAATGAGCAGTTCTTC. Translated: CATSRVPAVNNEQFF.